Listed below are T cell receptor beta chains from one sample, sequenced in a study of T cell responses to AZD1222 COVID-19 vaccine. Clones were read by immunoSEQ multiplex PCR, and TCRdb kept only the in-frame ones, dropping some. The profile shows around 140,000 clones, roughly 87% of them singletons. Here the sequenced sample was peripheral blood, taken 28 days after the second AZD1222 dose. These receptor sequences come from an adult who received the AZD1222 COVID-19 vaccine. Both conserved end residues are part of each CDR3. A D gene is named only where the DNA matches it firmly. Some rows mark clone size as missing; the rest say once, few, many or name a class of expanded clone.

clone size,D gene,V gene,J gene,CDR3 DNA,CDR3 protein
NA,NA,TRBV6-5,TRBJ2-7,TGTGCCAGCAGGGTCCGGGACACATCAGCCTACGAGCAGTACTTC,CASRVRDTSAYEQYF
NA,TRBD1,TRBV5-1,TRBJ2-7,TGCGCCAGCAGCTTGGGGGGCGGGACAGGGAACTACGAGCAGTACTTC,CASSLGGGTGNYEQYF
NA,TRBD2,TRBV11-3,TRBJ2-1,TGTGCCAGCAGCTCTGTGCTTAGCGGGGGCAATGAGCAGTTCTTC,CASSSVLSGGNEQFF
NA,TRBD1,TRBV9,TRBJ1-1,TGTGCCAGCAGCGTAGGGCAGGGGGTCATGAACACTGAAGCTTTCTTT,CASSVGQGVMNTEAFF
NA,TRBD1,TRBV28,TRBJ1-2,TGTGCCAGCAGTTACTGGGACAGGGCAGTCCCTAACTATGGCTACACCTTC,CASSYWDRAVPNYGYTF
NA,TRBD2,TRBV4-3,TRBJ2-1,TGCGCCAGCAGCCAAGATTTTCCTAGCGGGAGGGGCGATGAGCAGTTCTTC,CASSQDFPSGRGDEQFF
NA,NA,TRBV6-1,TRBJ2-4,TGTGCCAGCAGTGAAGCCTTTATGGGGACCGCTAAGCGGGCCAAAAACATTCAGTACTTC,CASSEAFMGTAKRAKNIQYF
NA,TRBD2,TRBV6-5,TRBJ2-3,TGTGCCAGCACCACCGGGGGGGATACGCAGTATTTT,CASTTGGDTQYF
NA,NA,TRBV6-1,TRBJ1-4,TGTGCCAGCAGTGGTGTTAGGAACCCTCAAGATAATGAAAAACTGTTTTTT,CASSGVRNPQDNEKLFF
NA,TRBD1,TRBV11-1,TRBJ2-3,TGTGCCAGCAGCTTACCTCGACAGGGGGGAGATACGCAGTATTTT,CASSLPRQGGDTQYF
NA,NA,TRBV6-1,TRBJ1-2,TGTGCCAGCAGTGAATTCGGGGGTTCATATGGCTACACCTTC,CASSEFGGSYGYTF
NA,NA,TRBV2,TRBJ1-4,TGTGCCAGCGCACCTCGTAGCGGAGGGGAAAAACTGTTTTTT,CASAPRSGGEKLFF
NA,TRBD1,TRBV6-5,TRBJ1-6,TGTGCCAGCATCCTGGGACAGGGGGGGAATTCACCCCTCCACTTT,CASILGQGGNSPLHF
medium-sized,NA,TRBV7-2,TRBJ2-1,TGTGCCAGCAGCGGCCAAGGACAGAGATCCTACAATGAGCAGTTCTTC,CASSGQGQRSYNEQFF
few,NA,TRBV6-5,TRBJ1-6,TGTGCCAGCAGTTACTCGGGATCACCCCTCCACTTT,CASSYSGSPLHF
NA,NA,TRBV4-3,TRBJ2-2,TGCGCCAGCAGCCAAGATGTCCCGCGGGAGCTGTTTTTT,CASSQDVPRELFF
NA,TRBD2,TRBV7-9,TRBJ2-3,TGTGCCAGCAGCTTAGAACTGGGACTAGCATCCGATACGCAGTATTTT,CASSLELGLASDTQYF
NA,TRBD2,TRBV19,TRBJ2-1,TGTGCCAGTAGTATACAGGGTGTAGCGGGAGTAAATGAGCAGTTCTTC,CASSIQGVAGVNEQFF
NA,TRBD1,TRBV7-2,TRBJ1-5,TGTGCCAGCAGCCTCGGACAGGAGATCAATCAGCCCCAGCATTTT,CASSLGQEINQPQHF
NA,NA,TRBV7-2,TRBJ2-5,TGTGCCAGCAGCTTGAGAGGGAACCGCCAAGAGACCCAGTACTTC,CASSLRGNRQETQYF
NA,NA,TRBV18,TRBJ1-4,TGTGCCAGCTCTGCTGACAGGCGAGCTAATGAAAAACTGTTTTTT,CASSADRRANEKLFF
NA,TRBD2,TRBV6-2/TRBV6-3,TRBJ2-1,TGTGCCAGCAGTTACCAACGACTTGTAGCGGGGTACAATGAGCAGTTCTTC,CASSYQRLVAGYNEQFF
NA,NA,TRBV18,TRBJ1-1,TGTGCCAGCTCACCACAGGGTAGGGATGAAGCTTTCTTT,CASSPQGRDEAFF
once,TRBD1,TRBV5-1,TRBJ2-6,TGCGCCAGCAGCTTGGTGCCAGGGGGAAACGTCCTGACTTTC,CASSLVPGGNVLTF
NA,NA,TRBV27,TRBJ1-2,TGTGCCAGCAGTTTAGAGGGCAGCTCTAACTATGGCTACACCTTC,CASSLEGSSNYGYTF
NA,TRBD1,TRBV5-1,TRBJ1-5,TGCGCCAGCAGCTTCGGGGACAGGGAAGGGTGGAATCAGCCCCAGCATTTT,CASSFGDREGWNQPQHF
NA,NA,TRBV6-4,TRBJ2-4,TGTGCCAGCAGTCGGGTAGCGGAGGTTAGTAAAAACATTCAGTACTTC,CASSRVAEVSKNIQYF
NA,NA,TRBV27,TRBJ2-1,TGTGCCAGCAGTTTCCTCAATGAGCAGTTCTTC,CASSFLNEQFF
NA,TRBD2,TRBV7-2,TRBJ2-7,TGTGCCAGCAGCCAAAGACTAGCGGGAGGGCCGATCTACGAGCAGTACTTC,CASSQRLAGGPIYEQYF
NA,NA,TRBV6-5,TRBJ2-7,TGTGCCTCTTCCGTCGCACGCCCCGGTGGGTACGAGCAGTACTTC,CASSVARPGGYEQYF